Listed below are T cell receptor beta chains from one sample, sequenced in a study of post-analysis software for immune sequencing data. TCRdb analysed the PCR reads with MiXCR anew, one entry per CDR3 protein. The data hold about 430,000 distinct CDR3 sequences, with approximately 42% observed a single time. The source material was blood. The receptors here all came from a girl aged 2 to 9 with multiple sclerosis. Both conserved end residues are part of each CDR3. The D gene is left open where the match is weak. Size values are once, few and many counts, or a class for expanded clones, and some rows have none.

v_call	j_call	d_call	clone_size	cdr3_nt	cdr3_aa
TRBV28	TRBJ1-5	TRBD1	NA	TGTGCCAGCAAGGGACAGGGGAAGGGTCAGCCCCAGCATTTT	CASKGQGKGQPQHF
TRBV7-2	TRBJ2-3	NA	few	TGTGCCAGCAGCCCTCCCCCCACAGATACGCAGTATTTT	CASSPPPTDTQYF
TRBV6-5	TRBJ2-5	TRBD1	NA	TGTGCCAGCAGTTCCGACAGGGCCCGGGGAGAGACCCAGTACTTC	CASSSDRARGETQYF
TRBV10-3	TRBJ2-7	TRBD2	few	TGTGCCATCAGTTCGGGACTAGCGAACGAGCAGTACTTC	CAISSGLANEQYF
TRBV20-1	TRBJ2-7	NA	NA	TGCAGTGCTTTAAAACCCGGGGGATTTGGCGAGCAGTACTTC	CSALKPGGFGEQYF
TRBV20-1	TRBJ1-5	TRBD1	NA	TGCAGTGCTAGCCCCGCGGACAGGGGATCAAACCAGCCCCAGCATTTT	CSASPADRGSNQPQHF
TRBV10-3	TRBJ1-5	TRBD1	NA	TGTGCCGCCCTGGGGGACAGGGCGTCTACTCAGCCCCAGCATTTT	CAALGDRASTQPQHF
TRBV4-1	TRBJ1-1	NA	NA	TGCGCCAGCAGCCGATCAGGACAGACGAACACTGAAGCTTTCTTT	CASSRSGQTNTEAFF
TRBV4-1	TRBJ2-7	NA	NA	TGCGCCAGCAGGGGTGGACATGGGCACTCCTACGAGCAGTACTTC	CASRGGHGHSYEQYF
TRBV24-1	TRBJ2-3	NA	NA	TGTGCCACCAGTGATTTGGGGGGAGCAGATACGCAGTATTTT	CATSDLGGADTQYF
TRBV29-1	TRBJ2-7	NA	few	TGCAGCGTTGGTCGGAACTCCTACGAGCAGTACTTC	CSVGRNSYEQYF
TRBV6-2/TRBV6-3	TRBJ1-2	TRBD1	many	TGTGCCAGCAGTTACTCGGGGTCGACAGGGACGCAGGACTATGGCTACACCTTC	CASSYSGSTGTQDYGYTF
TRBV6-5	TRBJ2-7	TRBD1	few	TGTGCCAGCAGGACAGGGGGCCACGAGCAGTACTTC	CASRTGGHEQYF
TRBV28	TRBJ2-7	NA	few	TGTGCCACCGAACCCGGACGCCGCTCCTACGAGCAGTACTTC	CATEPGRRSYEQYF
TRBV7-2	TRBJ2-1	NA	NA	TGTGCCAGCAGCTTAGGGGTAGTCGGAGAGCAGTTCTTC	CASSLGVVGEQFF